The 19 T cell receptor beta chains below all came from one sample that was sequenced in a study of blood T cells in healthy people across ages. Next came a second PCR, run for about 6 to 11 cycles, which used a sample-barcoded 5' primer along with a J-beta primer mix. TCRdb itself ran the 5' RACE reads through MiXCR, one entry per CDR3 protein. The sample shows roughly 800,000 distinct CDR3 sequences, just under 25% of them seen only once. Another study also made use of these data, one on T cells of mothers and their children.

The specimen was blood. The receptor set was obtained from a boy aged 5-17 years in good health.

This clonotype has a handful of counts. The CDR3 nucleotides read TGTGCCACCAGCAGAGACAGGGGGCCCCACGAGCAGTACTTC. This gives the protein CATSRDRGPHEQYF. V usage is TRBV15 and J usage is TRBJ2-7, with TRBD1 identical over 8 bases. Germline CDR1 and CDR2: LNHNV and YYDKDF (reference sequence). V lost 0 bases to trimming and J lost 5 bases; unmatched junction nucleotides: 3. The length of the CDR3 is 14 residues.

This sequence joins TRBV9 and TRBJ2-5, with D possibly TRBD2 on 6 matching bases. The closer fit of TRBJ2-7 to the DNA end suggests the J call may be wrong. There are 14 residues in the CDR3. Germline V lookup: CDR1 SGDLS, CDR2 YYNGEE. CDR3 protein: CASSVAGVSAEQYF. For the CDR3, the DNA is TGTGCCAGCAGCGTAGCGGGAGTCTCTGCCGAGCAGTACTTC.

The V gene is TRBV5-4, the J gene TRBJ2-1; the D is unclear. This CDR3 contains 12 residues. The V end was cut by 2 bases, the J end by 7 bases, with 7 bases between. In germline, CDR1 is SGHNT, CDR2 YYREEE (reference sequence). CDR3 amino acids: CASSLLPNEQFF. CDR3 DNA: TGTGCCAGCAGCTTATTGCCTAATGAGCAGTTCTTC.

This clonotype has only a few counts. The chain has TRBV3-1 and TRBJ1-6, with 8 bases lining up with TRBD1. Germline V gene data show CDR1 as LGHDT and CDR2 as YNNKEL (reference sequence). Germline trimming cut 7 bases from V and 10 bases from J; bases unmatched to any gene: 9. The CDR3 sequence is 14 residues long. The CDR3 sequence is CASNQGTGGSPLHF. CDR3 nucleotide sequence: TGTGCCAGCAACCAGGGGACAGGAGGCTCACCCCTCCACTTT.

The chain recombines TRBV12-3 or TRBV12-4 with TRBJ2-7; D tentatively fits TRBD1 or TRBD2 (6 bases each). Trimming shortened V by 5 bases and J by 2 bases, and 13 bases separated the two germline ends. CDR3 length: 14 residues. This CDR3 reads CASSPLGGPYEQYF. In DNA form, the CDR3 reads TGTGCCAGCAGTCCCCTGGGGGGCCCCTACGAGCAGTACTTC.

The V gene is TRBV7-8, the J gene TRBJ1-2, with 7 positions matching TRBD1. The CDR3 contains 14 residues. The germline V gene has CDR1 SGHVS and CDR2 FQNEAQ. J lost 7 bases, V lost 1 base, and 6 bases had no gene match. Here the CDR3 DNA reads TGTGCCAGCAGCTTAGGACAGGGCAGGAGTGGCTACACCTTC. Translation gives CASSLGQGRSGYTF.

This clonotype was seen more than once but under ten times. J is TRBJ2-3 and V is TRBV5-1; 9 positions match TRBD1. V dropped 4 bases and J dropped 4; count of bases not matched to a gene: 7. The CDR3 extends over 15 amino acids. Per the germline V gene, CDR1 is SGHRS and CDR2 is YFSETQ. The CDR3 region is CASSPLQGAADTQYF. CDR3 coding DNA: TGCGCCAGCAGCCCGCTACAGGGGGCTGCAGATACGCAGTATTTT.

This clonotype appeared a few times. One junction end does not reproduce the germline sequence, and a read error may be involved. The chain has TRBV5-5 and TRBJ2-5, with unresolved D. The CDR3 spans 13 residues. CDR1 is SGHKS, CDR2 YYEKEE, per germline (reference sequence). The CDR3 region is CASSAGPIEAQYF. The CDR3 DNA follows: TGTGCCAGCAGCGCCGGACCGATAGAGGCCCAGTACTTC.

This clonotype turned up a few times. The genes are TRBV20-1 and TRBJ1-2, with 7 bases lining up with TRBD1. Germline values: CDR1 DFQATT, CDR2 SNEGSKA (reference sequence). The CDR3 contains 16 residues. The J segment lost 8 bases and the V segment lost 5 bases, leaving 20 bases of the junction unmatched. CDR3 sequence reads: CSAYDRDRPWARGYTF. For the CDR3, the DNA is TGCAGTGCTTATGACAGGGATCGGCCTTGGGCCAGAGGCTACACCTTC.

Only a few counts were recorded for this clonotype. The chain carries TRBV5-1 and TRBJ2-5, with 7 bases lining up with TRBD1. Germline assignment: CDR1 SGHRS and CDR2 YFSETQ. The CDR3 spans 16 residues. V dropped 4 bases and J dropped 2; count of bases not matched to a gene: 11. The CDR3 coding sequence is TGCGCCAGCAGCAGGGGACAGCAAAAATTACAAGAGACCCAGTACTTC. Protein product: CASSRGQQKLQETQYF.

This sequence joins TRBV29-1 and TRBJ2-7, with D unresolved. The last part of the DNA fits TRBJ2-1 better; the J call may be wrong. In germline, CDR1 is SQVTM, CDR2 ANQGSEA. This CDR3 is 12 amino acids long. The CDR3 DNA sequence: TGCAGCGTCCCCTTGGGGATTTATGAGCAGTTCTTC. Translation gives CSVPLGIYEQFF.

In this sample, this clonotype turned up a few times. This chain joins TRBV9 and TRBJ2-3, with 7 bases lining up with TRBD2. CDR3 length: 16 residues. After removal of 1 base from V and 4 bases from J, the junction contained 9 bases not matched to a gene. Germline V lookup: CDR1 SGDLS, CDR2 YYNGEE. The CDR3 bases are TGTGCCAGCAGCGTACTGGCGGGAGATCGCGCAGATACGCAGTATTTT. It codes for CASSVLAGDRADTQYF.

This clonotype was picked up a small number of times. The chain is built from TRBV27 and TRBJ2-5, with a possible D match to TRBD2 (5 bases). The last part of the DNA fits TRBJ2-1 better; the J call may be wrong. The CDR3 contains 15 residues. CDR1 is MNHEY and CDR2 is SMNVEV in the germline V gene (reference sequence). The CDR3 DNA follows: TGTGCCAGCAGTTTGGTGGGAGACCCGAACAATGAGCAGTTCTTC. As protein: CASSLVGDPNNEQFF.

This clonotype was seen a handful of times. The rearrangement joins TRBV30 to TRBJ2-1; a possible D gene is TRBD1 (6 bases). V was shortened by 2 bases and J by 9 bases, with 14 bases between the two germline ends. The CDR3 runs to 13 residues. The germline CDR1 and CDR2 sequences are GTSNPN and SVGIG (reference sequence). CDR3 sequence: CAWSNSQGPEQFF. DNA for the CDR3: TGTGCCTGGAGTAATTCTCAGGGGCCTGAGCAGTTCTTC.

This sequence joins TRBV7-9 and TRBJ1-1; D remains unclear. There are 17 residues in the CDR3. Germline loops: CDR1 SEHNR, CDR2 FQNEAQ (reference sequence). Trimming cost V 1 base and J 0 bases, with 15 bases left between them. The CDR3 nucleotides read TGTGCCAGCAGCTTAGGGGAGGTGGCCAGTTTGAACACTGAAGCTTTCTTT. Translation: CASSLGEVASLNTEAFF.

This clonotype was observed at least ten times. This chain uses TRBV5-1 with TRBJ2-3, with D unclear. The CDR3 consists of 12 residues. Germline CDR1 SGHRS, CDR2 YFSETQ. Trimming removed 4 bases from V and 5 bases from J, with 8 bases in between. The CDR3 DNA reads as TGCGCCAGCAGCCCCGGTGGAGATACGCAGTATTTT. Its protein product is CASSPGGDTQYF.

This clonotype was seen repeatedly, ten times or more. This chain joins TRBV20-1 and TRBJ2-3; the D gene could be TRBD1 or TRBD2 (5 bases each). V was clipped by 0 bases and J by 3 bases, with 13 bases between them. Germline V lookup: CDR1 DFQATT, CDR2 SNEGSKA (reference sequence). This CDR3 is 15 amino acids long. The CDR3 DNA reads TGCAGTGCTAGAGATTGGGGGATCAGTACAGATACGCAGTATTTT. Its protein product is CSARDWGISTDTQYF.

This chain joins TRBV9 and TRBJ2-5, with D tentatively TRBD2 (5 bases). The CDR3 length is 15 residues. Trimming left V 0 bases short and J 4 bases short, with 13 bases between. In germline, CDR1 is SGDLS, CDR2 YYNGEE. The CDR3 is CASSVGSSSAETQYF. CDR3 DNA sequence: TGTGCCAGCAGCGTAGGGTCTAGCTCCGCAGAGACCCAGTACTTC.

This clonotype occurred a few times. The chain is built from TRBV6-2 or TRBV6-3 and TRBJ2-5, with 7 bases fitting TRBD1. V was pared by 2 bases and J by 7 bases, with 7 bases of the junction left unmatched. The CDR3 contains 14 residues. The germline gives CDR1 MNHEY, CDR2 SVGEGT. The chain's CDR3 is CASSYETGFATQYF. The DNA of the CDR3 is TGTGCCAGCAGTTACGAGACAGGGTTTGCGACCCAGTACTTC.